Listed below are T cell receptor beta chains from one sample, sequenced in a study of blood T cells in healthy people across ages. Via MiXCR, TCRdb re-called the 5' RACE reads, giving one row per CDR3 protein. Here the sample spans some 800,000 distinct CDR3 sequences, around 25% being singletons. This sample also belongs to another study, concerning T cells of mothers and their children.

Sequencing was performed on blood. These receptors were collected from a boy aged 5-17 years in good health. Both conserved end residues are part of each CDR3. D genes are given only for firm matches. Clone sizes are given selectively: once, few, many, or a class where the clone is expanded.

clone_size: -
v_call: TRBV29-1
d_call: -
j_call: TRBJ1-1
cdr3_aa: CSASGLDTETFF
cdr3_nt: TGCAGCGCATCAGGGTTGGACACTGAAACTTTCTTT

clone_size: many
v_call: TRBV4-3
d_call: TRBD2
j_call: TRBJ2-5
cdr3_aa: CASSQEAGGPETQYF
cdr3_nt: TGCGCCAGCAGCCAAGAGGCGGGAGGCCCAGAGACCCAGTACTTC

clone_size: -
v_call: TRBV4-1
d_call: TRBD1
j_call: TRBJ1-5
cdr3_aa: CASSHEGAGQPQHF
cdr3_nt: TGCGCCAGCAGCCACGAGGGGGCCGGTCAGCCCCAGCATTTT

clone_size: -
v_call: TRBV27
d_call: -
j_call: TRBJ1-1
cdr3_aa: CASGVRGRNTEAFF
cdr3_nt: TGTGCCAGCGGGGTGAGGGGGAGGAACACTGAAGCTTTCTTT

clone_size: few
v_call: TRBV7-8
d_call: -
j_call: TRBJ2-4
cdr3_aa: CASSSSMAGGSKNIQYF
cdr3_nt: TGTGCCAGCAGCTCTTCTATGGCGGGTGGGTCCAAAAACATTCAGTACTTC

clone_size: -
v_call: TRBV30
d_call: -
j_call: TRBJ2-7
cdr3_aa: CAWSVLDDYEQYF
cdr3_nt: TGTGCCTGGAGTGTACTAGATGACTACGAGCAGTACTTC

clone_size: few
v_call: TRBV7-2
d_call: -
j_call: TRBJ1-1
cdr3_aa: CASSLERAIQWNTEAFF
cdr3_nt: TGTGCCAGCAGCTTAGAACGGGCTATTCAGTGGAACACTGAAGCTTTCTTT

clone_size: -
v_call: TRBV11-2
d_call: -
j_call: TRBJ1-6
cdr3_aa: CASSFRDGRNSPLHF
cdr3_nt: TGTGCCAGCAGCTTCAGGGACGGAAGAAATTCACCCCTCCACTTT

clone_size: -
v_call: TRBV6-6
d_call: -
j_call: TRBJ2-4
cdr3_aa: CAARSAKNIQYF
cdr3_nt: TGTGCCGCCCGGTCTGCCAAAAACATTCAGTACTTC

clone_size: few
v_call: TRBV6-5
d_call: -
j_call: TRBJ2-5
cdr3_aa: CASSYSDSTQETQYF
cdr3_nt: TGTGCCAGCAGTTACTCGGACAGCACCCAAGAGACCCAGTACTTC

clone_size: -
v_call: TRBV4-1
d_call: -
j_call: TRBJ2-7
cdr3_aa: CASSQEGHLPYEQYF
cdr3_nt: TGCGCCAGCAGCCAAGAGGGGCACCTACCCTACGAGCAGTACTTC

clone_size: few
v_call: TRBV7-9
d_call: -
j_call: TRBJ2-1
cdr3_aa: CASSLLSLPYNEQFF
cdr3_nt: TGTGCCAGCAGCTTACTATCCCTTCCCTACAATGAGCAGTTCTTC

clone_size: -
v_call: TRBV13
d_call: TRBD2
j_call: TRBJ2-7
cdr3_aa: CASSLLASGSYEQYF
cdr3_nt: TGTGCCAGCAGCTTACTGGCTAGCGGGAGCTACGAGCAGTACTTC

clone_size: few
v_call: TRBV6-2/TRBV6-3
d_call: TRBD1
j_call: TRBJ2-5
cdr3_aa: CASSYYPKTDRGSQETQYF
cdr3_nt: TGTGCCAGCAGTTACTACCCGAAGACAGACAGGGGATCACAAGAGACCCAGTACTTC

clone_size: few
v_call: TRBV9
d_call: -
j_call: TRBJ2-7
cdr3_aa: CASSVDTGTSYEQYF
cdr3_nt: TGTGCCAGCAGCGTGGACACAGGAACCTCCTACGAGCAGTACTTC

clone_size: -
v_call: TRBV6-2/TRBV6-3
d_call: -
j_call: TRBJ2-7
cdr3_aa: CGSSYVAAYEQYF
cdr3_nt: TGTGGCAGCAGTTACGTCGCCGCCTACGAGCAGTACTTC

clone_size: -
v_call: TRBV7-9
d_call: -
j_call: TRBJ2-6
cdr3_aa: CASSSPSGTGGSSGANVLTF
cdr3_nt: TGTGCCAGCAGCTCACCTTCCGGGACTGGGGGAAGCTCTGGGGCCAACGTCCTGACTTTC

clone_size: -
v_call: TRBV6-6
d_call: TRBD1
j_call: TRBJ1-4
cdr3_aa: CASSRDRALNEKLSF
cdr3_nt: TGTGCCAGCAGTCGGGACAGAGCTCTTAATGAAAAACTGTCTTTT

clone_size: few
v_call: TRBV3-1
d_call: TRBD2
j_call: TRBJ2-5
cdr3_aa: CASSQGLAGGALQETQYF
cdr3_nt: TGTGCCAGCAGCCAAGGACTAGCGGGAGGAGCGCTTCAAGAGACCCAGTACTTC

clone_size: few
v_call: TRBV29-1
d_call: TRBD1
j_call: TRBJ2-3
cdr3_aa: CSSGWDSLTDTQYF
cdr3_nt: TGCAGCTCTGGGTGGGACAGTCTCACAGATACGCAGTATTTT

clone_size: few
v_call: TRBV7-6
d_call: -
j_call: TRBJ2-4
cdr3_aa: CASSLTGSDIQYF
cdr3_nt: TGTGCCAGCAGCTTAACAGGGTCGGACATTCAGTACTTC

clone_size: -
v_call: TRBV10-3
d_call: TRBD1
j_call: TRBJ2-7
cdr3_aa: CAISEPGQVSSYEQYF
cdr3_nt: TGTGCCATCAGTGAGCCAGGACAGGTTAGCTCCTACGAGCAGTACTTC

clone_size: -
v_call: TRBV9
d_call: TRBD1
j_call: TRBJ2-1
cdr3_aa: CASSVAWDRGNGQFF
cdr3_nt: TGTGCCAGCAGCGTAGCATGGGACAGAGGGAATGGGCAGTTCTTC

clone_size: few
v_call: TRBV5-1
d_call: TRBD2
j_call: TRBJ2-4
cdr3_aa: CASSPIGLAGGNIQYF
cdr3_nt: TGCGCCAGCAGCCCCATAGGACTAGCCGGCGGAAACATTCAGTACTTC